This TCR beta chain comes out of a study of T cell responses to AZD1222 COVID-19 vaccine. Study-level points and caveats: Clonal diversity was possibly underestimated, and white British individuals and females predominated among donors. Spike-specific TCR depth and breadth grew after two AZD1222 doses. Within unmutated variant regions lay the reported targets of nearly half of spike-specific TCRs.

Clones were sequenced by immunoSEQ multiplex PCR, and TCRdb holds only the in-frame ones, with some missing. The profile shows 120,000 to 150,000 clones, roughly nine tenths of them singletons. A note on this clone: Its antigen is not identified.

Germline V gene lookup returns CDR1 SGDLS and CDR2 YYNGEE. The CDR3 sequence is 17 residues long. The junction had 3 bases not matched to a gene; V was cut back by 0 bases and J by 0 bases. The sample in question was peripheral blood, obtained on day 0 of AZD1222 vaccination. The chain is built from TRBV9 and TRBJ2-1, with 10 bases aligning to TRBD2. The clonotype comes from an adult in good health. The CDR3 region has the DNA TGTGCCAGCAGCGTAGGACTAGCGGGTGGCTCCTACAATGAGCAGTTCTTC. Its translation is CASSVGLAGGSYNEQFF.